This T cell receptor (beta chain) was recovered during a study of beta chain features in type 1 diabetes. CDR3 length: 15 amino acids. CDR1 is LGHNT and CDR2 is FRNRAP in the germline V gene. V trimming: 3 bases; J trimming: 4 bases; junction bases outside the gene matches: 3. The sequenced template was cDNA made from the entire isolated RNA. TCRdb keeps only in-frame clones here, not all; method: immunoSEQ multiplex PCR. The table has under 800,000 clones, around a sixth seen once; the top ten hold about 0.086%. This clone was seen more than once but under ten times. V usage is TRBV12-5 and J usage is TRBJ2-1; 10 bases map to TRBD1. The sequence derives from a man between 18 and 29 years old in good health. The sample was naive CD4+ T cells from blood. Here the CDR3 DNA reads TGTGCTAGTGGTTTTCCGGACAGGGGGTACAATGAGCAGTTCTTC. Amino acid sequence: CASGFPDRGYNEQFF.